The source of this T cell receptor (beta chain) is a study of control samples from healthy donors and cancer patients. Germline values: CDR1 SNHLY, CDR2 FYNNEI. V trimming: 6 bases; J trimming: 5 bases; junction bases outside the gene matches: 4. The CDR3 spans 13 residues. The table came from immunoSEQ multiplex PCR; TCRdb's copy has only in-frame clones and leaves some out. The sample records over 75,000 clones, around four fifths being singletons. J is TRBJ2-5 and V is TRBV2; 9 bases match TRBD1. The sequencing input was blood. The sequence derives from a man aged 25 to 40 in good health. CDR3 in amino acids: CASRQGATETQYF. The CDR3 DNA reads TGTGCCAGCAGACAGGGGGCGACGGAGACCCAGTACTTC.